Detailed here is one T cell receptor beta chain. This record belongs to a study of early T cells in non-severe SARS-CoV-2 infection. Study-wide context: Sequencing of unsorted whole blood was done on bulk RNA, leaving chains unpaired.

Germline V gene sequence: CDR1 LGHNA, CDR2 YNFKEQ. V gave up 1 base and J gave up 4 bases; unmatched junction bases: 11. This CDR3 region has 17 residues. Individual cDNA molecules were tagged with unique molecular identifiers, the study reported. From the 5' RACE reads, TCRdb called clonotypes with MiXCR, one entry per CDR3 protein. The data show 85,000 to 100,000 distinct CDR3 sequences, about 13% seen once. This TCR was sampled from an adult who was a healthcare worker with PCR-confirmed SARS-CoV-2 infection or an uninfected control (not recorded which). The chain combines TRBV4-2 with TRBJ2-7; 9 nucleotides agree with TRBD1. Input material: whole blood. Written as DNA, the CDR3 is TGTGCCAGCAGCCAAGGGGCCGACACAGGGGGCAAGTACGAGCAGTACTTC. Its protein product is CASSQGADTGGKYEQYF.